The T cell receptor beta chain described here comes from a study of T cell repertoires in cytomegalovirus infection. Study-wide background: Indicated by public TCR beta signatures were CMV infection and matching HLA type. Overall study results and limits: It was HLA-C-restricted CMV-specific TCR beta clonotypes that dominated the response ex vivo. Cumulated frequencies of public TCR beta families served to identify carriers of CMV plus the relevant HLA.

MiXCR, run by TCRdb on the reads, gives a single entry per CDR3 protein. The profile shows about 740,000 distinct CDR3 sequences, about 40% of them singletons. The germline V gene has CDR1 SGHDN and CDR2 FVKESK. CDR3 length: 17 amino acids. The V segment lost 0 bases and the J segment 4 bases; nucleotides outside the gene matches: 9. This clonotype was seen more than once but under ten times. Its antigen is not identified. The sample taken for sequencing was PBMCs. This clonotype was obtained from a human donor in good health (CMV status not recorded). Some clones in this sample may be carry-over from other donors' samples. This chain uses TRBV14 with TRBJ2-3, with 8 bases matching TRBD2. The CDR3 nucleotides are TGTGCCAGCAGCCAAGAGTCCGGGAGGGCGATTCCAGATACGCAGTATTTT. This sequence encodes CASSQESGRAIPDTQYF. Full variable domain (missing parts from reference TRBV14 and TRBJ2-3): EAGVTQFPSHSVIEKGQTVTLRCDPISGHDNLYWYRRVMGKEIKFLLHFVKESKQDESGMPNNRFLAERTGGTYSTLKVQPAELEDSGVYFCASSQESGRAIPDTQYFGPGTRLTVL.